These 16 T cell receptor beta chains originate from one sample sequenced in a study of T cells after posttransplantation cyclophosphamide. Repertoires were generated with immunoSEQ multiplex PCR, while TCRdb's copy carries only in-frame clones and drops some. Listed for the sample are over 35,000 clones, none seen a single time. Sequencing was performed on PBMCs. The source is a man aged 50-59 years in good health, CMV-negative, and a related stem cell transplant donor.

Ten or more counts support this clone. The CDR3 sequence is CASSSGGPGSGELFF. The CDR3 region has the DNA TGTGCCAGCAGTTCGGGCGGGCCGGGGTCCGGGGAGCTGTTTTTT. The chain links TRBV28 to TRBJ2-2, with D possibly being TRBD2 (5 bases). CDR1 is MDHEN and CDR2 is SYDVKM in the germline V gene. The CDR3 is made up of 15 amino acids. Trimming left V 4 bases short and J 6 bases short, with 15 bases between.

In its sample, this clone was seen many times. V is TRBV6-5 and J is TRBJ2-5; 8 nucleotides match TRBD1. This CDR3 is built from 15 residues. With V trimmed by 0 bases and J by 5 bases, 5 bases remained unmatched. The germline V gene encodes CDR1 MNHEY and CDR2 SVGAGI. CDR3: CASSYSHRGTETQYF. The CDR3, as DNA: TGTGCCAGCAGTTACTCGCACAGGGGGACGGAGACCCAGTACTTC.

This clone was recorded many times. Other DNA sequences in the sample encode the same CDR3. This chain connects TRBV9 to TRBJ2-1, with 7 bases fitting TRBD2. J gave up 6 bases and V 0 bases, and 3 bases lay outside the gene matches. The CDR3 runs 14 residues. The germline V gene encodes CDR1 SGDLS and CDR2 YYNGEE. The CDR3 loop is CASSVVGGSNEQFF. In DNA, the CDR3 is TGTGCCAGCAGCGTAGTGGGCGGGAGCAATGAGCAGTTCTTC.

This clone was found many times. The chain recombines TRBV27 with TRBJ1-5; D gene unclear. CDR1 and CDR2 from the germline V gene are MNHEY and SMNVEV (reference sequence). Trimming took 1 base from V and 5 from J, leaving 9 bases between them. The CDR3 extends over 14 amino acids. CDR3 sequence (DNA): TGTGCCAGCAGTTTATTGGGGAGCTATCAGCCCCAGCATTTT. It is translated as CASSLLGSYQPQHF.

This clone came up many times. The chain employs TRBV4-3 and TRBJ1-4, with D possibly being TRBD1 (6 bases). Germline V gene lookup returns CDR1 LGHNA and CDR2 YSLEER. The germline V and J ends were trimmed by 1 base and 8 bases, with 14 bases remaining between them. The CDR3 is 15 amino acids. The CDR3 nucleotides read TGCGCCAGCAGCCAAGTTCTGGACAGAACGGAAAAACTGTTTTTT. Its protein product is CASSQVLDRTEKLFF.

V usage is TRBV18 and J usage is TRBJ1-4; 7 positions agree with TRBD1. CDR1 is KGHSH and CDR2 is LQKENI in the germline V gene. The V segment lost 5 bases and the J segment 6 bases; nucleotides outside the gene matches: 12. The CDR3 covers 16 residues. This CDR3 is CASSIGTSGTDEKLFF. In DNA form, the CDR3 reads TGTGCCAGCTCAATAGGGACCTCCGGGACAGATGAAAAACTGTTTTTT.

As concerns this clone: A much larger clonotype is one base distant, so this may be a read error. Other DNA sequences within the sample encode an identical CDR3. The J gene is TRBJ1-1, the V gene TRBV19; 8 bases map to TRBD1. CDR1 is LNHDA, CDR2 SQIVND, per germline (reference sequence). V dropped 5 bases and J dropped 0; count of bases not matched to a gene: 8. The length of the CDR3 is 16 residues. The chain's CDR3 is CASSRRTGTVNTEAFF. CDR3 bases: TGTGCCAGTAGTCGTCGGACAGGGACGGTGAACACTGAAGCTTTCTTT.

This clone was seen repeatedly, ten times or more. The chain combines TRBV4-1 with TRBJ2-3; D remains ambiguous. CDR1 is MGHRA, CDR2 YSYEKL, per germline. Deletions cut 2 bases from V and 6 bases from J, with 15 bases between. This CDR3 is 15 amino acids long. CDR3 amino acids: CASSQFWAGWDTQYF. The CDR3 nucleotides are TGCGCCAGCAGCCAATTTTGGGCTGGGTGGGATACGCAGTATTTT.

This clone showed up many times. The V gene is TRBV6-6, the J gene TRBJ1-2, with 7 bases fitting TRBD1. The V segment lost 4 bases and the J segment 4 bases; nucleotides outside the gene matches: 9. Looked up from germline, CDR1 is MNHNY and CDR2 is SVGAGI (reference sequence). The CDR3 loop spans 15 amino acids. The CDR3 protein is CASSSRDRNFYGYTF. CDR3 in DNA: TGTGCCAGCAGTTCCCGGGACAGAAACTTCTATGGCTACACCTTC.

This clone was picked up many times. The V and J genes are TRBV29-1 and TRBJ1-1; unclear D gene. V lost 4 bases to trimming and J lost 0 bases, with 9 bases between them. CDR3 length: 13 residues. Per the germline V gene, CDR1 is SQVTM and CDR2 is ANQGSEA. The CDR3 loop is CSVADTVNTEAFF. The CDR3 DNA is TGCAGCGTTGCAGACACGGTGAACACTGAAGCTTTCTTT.

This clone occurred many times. The CDR3 is CASGGRGHTGELFF. In DNA, the CDR3 is TGTGCCTCTGGAGGGAGGGGTCACACCGGGGAGCTGTTTTTT. This chain uses TRBV2 with TRBJ2-2; 7 nucleotides agree with TRBD2. CDR3 length: 14 amino acids. The junction had 9 bases not matched to a gene; V was cut back by 11 bases and J by 3 bases. Germline CDR1 reads SNHLY; CDR2 reads FYNNEI. The full variable domain, completed using reference TRBV2 and TRBJ2-2, is EPEVTQTPSHQVTQMGQEVILRCVPISNHLYFYWYRQILGQKVEFLVSFYNNEISEKSEIFDDQFSVERPDGSNFTLKIRSTKLEDSAMYFCASGGRGHTGELFFGEGSRLTVL.

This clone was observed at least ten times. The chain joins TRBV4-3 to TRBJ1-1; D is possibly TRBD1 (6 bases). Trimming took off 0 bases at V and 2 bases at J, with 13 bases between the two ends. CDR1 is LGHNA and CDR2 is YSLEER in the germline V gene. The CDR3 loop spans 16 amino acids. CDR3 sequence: CASSQDVRGGNTEAFF. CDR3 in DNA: TGCGCCAGCAGCCAAGATGTCAGGGGTGGAAACACTGAAGCTTTCTTT.

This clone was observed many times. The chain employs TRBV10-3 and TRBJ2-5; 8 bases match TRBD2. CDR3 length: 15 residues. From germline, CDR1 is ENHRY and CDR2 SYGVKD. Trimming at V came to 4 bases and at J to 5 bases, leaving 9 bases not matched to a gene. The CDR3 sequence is CAISVGGAGQETQYF. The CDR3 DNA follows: TGTGCCATCAGTGTCGGGGGGGCGGGTCAGGAGACCCAGTACTTC.

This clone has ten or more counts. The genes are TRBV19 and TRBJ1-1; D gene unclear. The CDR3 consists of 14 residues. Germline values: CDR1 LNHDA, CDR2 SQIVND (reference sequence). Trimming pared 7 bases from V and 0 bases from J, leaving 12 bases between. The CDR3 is CASTWGVMNTEAFF. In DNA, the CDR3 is TGTGCCAGTACGTGGGGAGTTATGAACACTGAAGCTTTCTTT.

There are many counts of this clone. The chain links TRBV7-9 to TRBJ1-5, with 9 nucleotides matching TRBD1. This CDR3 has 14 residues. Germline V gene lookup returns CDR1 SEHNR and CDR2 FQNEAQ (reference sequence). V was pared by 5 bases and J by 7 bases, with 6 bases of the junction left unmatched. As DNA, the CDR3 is TGTGCCAGCAGCCCTACAGGGGGCGAACAGCCCCAGCATTTT. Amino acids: CASSPTGGEQPQHF.

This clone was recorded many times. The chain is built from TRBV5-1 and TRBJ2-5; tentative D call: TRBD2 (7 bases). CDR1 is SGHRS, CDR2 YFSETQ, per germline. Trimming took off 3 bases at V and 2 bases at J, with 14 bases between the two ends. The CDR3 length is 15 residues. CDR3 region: CASSSSGRGQETQYF. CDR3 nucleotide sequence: TGCGCCAGCAGCTCCTCTGGGAGGGGGCAAGAGACCCAGTACTTC.